A single sample gave rise to the 29 T cell receptor beta chains below, sequenced in a study of tumor-infiltrating lymphocytes in primary liver carcinoma. TCR beta cDNA came from roughly 550 ng total RNA, primed with a constant-region primer. Construction of TCR beta libraries relied on three successive nested multiplex PCR rounds employing slightly modified ARM-PCR. Running nine to ten cycles apiece, the first two PCR rounds relied on TRBV1-TRBV30 forward primers together with a C-beta reverse primer. TCRdb analysed the multiplex PCR reads with MiXCR anew, one entry per CDR3 protein. The sample includes about 92,000 distinct CDR3 sequences, 65% to 70% seen only once; the top ten take around 27%. Co-extraction of RNA and DNA was performed on roughly 20-34 mg of unsorted bulk tissue. The sequenced sample consisted of tumor-adjacent normal liver tissue. These receptors were collected from a man in his forties with primary liver carcinoma and hepatitis B virus infection.

This clonotype has just one count. At one end, the junction sequence differs from germline, possibly due to a read error. The chain joins TRBV29-1 to TRBJ2-3, with D perhaps matching TRBD1 (6 bases). In germline, CDR1 is SQVTM, CDR2 ANQGSEA. CDR3 length equals 14 residues. CDR3 amino acids: CSVGASGDTYTQYF. Written as DNA, the CDR3 is TGCAGCGTTGGGGCTAGTGGGGACACATATACGCAGTATTTT.

This clonotype was seen just once. Germline is not matched at one junction end, which may reflect a read error. V is TRBV5-6 and J is TRBJ2-6; perhaps TRBD1 as D (5 bases). Germline V CDR1 and CDR2: SGHDT, YYEEEE. The CDR3 loop spans 17 amino acids. The DNA of the CDR3 is TGTGCCAGCAGCTTTCTACACCATCTCTCTGGGGCCAACATCCTGACTTTC. Amino acid sequence: CASSFLHHLSGANILTF.

V usage is TRBV11-2 and J usage is TRBJ2-1; 7 nucleotides match TRBD1. Germline V CDR1 and CDR2: SGHAT, FQNNGV. The CDR3 length is 17 residues. In DNA form, the CDR3 reads TGTGTCAGTAGCTTGGGGACAGTAGGGAGCTCCTACAATGAGCAGTTCTTC. This gives the protein CVSSLGTVGSSYNEQFF.

Comment on this clonotype: The junction departs from germline at one end; a sequencing error may be responsible. This rearrangement joins TRBV6-2 or TRBV6-3 to TRBJ1-5, with TRBD1 as a possible D gene (6 bases). Germline lookup yields CDR1 MNHEY and CDR2 SVGEGT. The CDR3 contains 17 residues. The CDR3 sequence: CASRRRTEKGPNRPQHF. In nucleotides, the CDR3 is TGTGCCAGCAGGCGGAGGACAGAAAAGGGGCCCAATCGGCCCCAGCATTTT.

Comment on this clonotype: One end of the junction does not line up with germline, which may come from a read error. The chain combines TRBV6-1 with TRBJ2-1; TRBD2 matches at 10 bases. This CDR3 region has 16 residues. Germline-derived CDR1 and CDR2 are MNHNS and SASEGT. CDR3 nucleotides: TGTGCCAGCAGTGATTGGCAAGCGGGAGGGAACAATGAGCACTTCTTC. Protein: CASSDWQAGGNNEHFF.

Points on this clonotype: One end of the junction does not line up with germline, which may come from a read error. This chain uses TRBV11-1 with TRBJ2-1; D perhaps matches TRBD2 (6 bases). Germline CDR1 is SGHAT and CDR2 is FQDESV (reference sequence). The CDR3 is 14 residues long. The CDR3 is CASSDKAGDDEQFF. CDR3 coding DNA: TGCGCCAGCAGCGATAAAGCGGGCGATGATGAGCAGTTCTTC.

This clonotype was recorded a few times. This rearrangement joins TRBV20-1 to TRBJ2-2; D call uncertain. The CDR3 contains 17 residues. Trimming removed 0 bases from V and 3 bases from J, with 17 bases in between. Germline-derived CDR1 and CDR2 are DFQATT and SNEGSKA (reference sequence). The CDR3 region has the DNA TGCAGTGCTAGAGATAGGAAGAAGTCCGTGGACACCGGGGAGCTGTTTTTT. It specifies CSARDRKKSVDTGELFF.

A note on this clonotype: This CDR3 is missing its conserved last phenylalanine or tryptophan, likely due to a read error. This CDR3 reads CARSPLADDTQYL. CDR3 DNA: TGTGCCAGGAGCCCGCTAGCAGACGATACACAGTATCTT. The gene calls are TRBV11-2 and TRBJ2-3; possible D gene TRBD2, 5 bases. The CDR3 is 13 amino acids. The germline gives CDR1 SGHAT, CDR2 FQNNGV.

As for this clonotype: This clone may be a read error of a much larger clone one base away. CDR3 amino acids: CASSSQQGSTEAFF. The CDR3 coding sequence is TGTGCCAGCAGTTCCCAACAGGGTAGCACTGAAGCTTTCTTT. This sequence joins TRBV12-3 or TRBV12-4 and TRBJ1-1; tentatively, D is TRBD1 (6 bases). This CDR3 has 14 residues. V gave up 4 bases and J gave up 4 bases, with 13 bases separating them.

A note on this clonotype: A much larger clone lies one base from this, so it may be a read error. This chain links TRBV11-2 with TRBJ2-2, with 7 bases fitting TRBD2. Germline CDR1 reads SGHAT; CDR2 reads FQNNGV. CDR3 length equals 16 residues. In DNA, the CDR3 is TGTGTCAGCAGCTTAGCGGCAGCGGGGAGCACCGGGGAGCTGTTTTTT. As protein: CVSSLAAAGSTGELFF.

The gene calls are TRBV4-1 and TRBJ2-1; D might be TRBD1 or TRBD2, each matching 5 bases. The ends were cut back, 3 bases at V and 10 bases at J, with 16 bases in the middle. Germline V CDR1 and CDR2: MGHRA, YSYEKL. This CDR3 comprises 14 residues. Here the CDR3 DNA reads TGCGCCAGCAGCCAGGGAGTAGAGTGGGGCGAGCAGTTCTTC. Amino acids: CASSQGVEWGEQFF.

The DNA of the CDR3 is TGTGCCAGCAGTTCGGGGGGCCCTAGCAATTCACCCCTCCACTTT. This encodes CASSSGGPSNSPLHF. The chain carries TRBV28 and TRBJ1-6; a weak D match, TRBD1 (6 bases). The germline V gene has CDR1 MDHEN and CDR2 SYDVKM. CDR3 length: 15 residues. The germline V and J ends were trimmed by 4 bases and 7 bases, with 14 bases remaining between them.

This clonotype has a count of ten or more. The chain couples TRBV4-1 to TRBJ1-3, with a tentative D call TRBD1 (6 bases). The CDR3 sequence is 15 residues long. Trimming cost V 2 bases and J 8 bases, with 16 bases left between them. Germline lookup yields CDR1 MGHRA and CDR2 YSYEKL. CDR3 sequence: CASSQQGIRDDTIYF. The DNA for the CDR3 is TGCGCCAGCAGCCAACAGGGGATCCGGGACGACACCATATATTTT.

The count of this clonotype is one. A much bigger clone sits one base away, suggesting this may be a read error. The chain is built from TRBV6-6 and TRBJ2-7; 7 nucleotides line up with TRBD2. This CDR3 is 15 amino acids long. The germline V gene has CDR1 MNHNY and CDR2 SVGAGI (reference sequence). The CDR3 DNA is TGTGTCAGCAGGGAGGGACTAAACCCGATTTACGAGCAGTACTTC. It yields the protein CVSREGLNPIYEQYF.

This clonotype occurred a few times. This chain uses TRBV30 with TRBJ2-1, with D tentatively TRBD1 (6 bases). The CDR3 is made up of 14 amino acids. Germline V gene sequence: CDR1 GTSNPN, CDR2 SVGIG (reference sequence). V was shortened by 0 bases and J by 5 bases, with 11 bases between the two germline ends. CDR3 sequence (DNA): TGTGCCTGGAGTGTATCAGGGGCGAACAATGAGCAGTTCTTC. Amino acid sequence: CAWSVSGANNEQFF.

This clonotype was found a few times. The rearrangement joins TRBV6-4 to TRBJ2-2, with D perhaps being TRBD1 or TRBD2 (6 bases each). The CDR3 spans 14 residues. V lost 4 bases and J lost 3, with 9 bases in between. The germline V gene has CDR1 MRHNA and CDR2 SNTAGT. This CDR3 reads CASSAGADTGELFF. The CDR3 DNA is TGTGCCAGCAGTGCGGGGGCCGACACCGGGGAGCTGTTTTTT.

This clonotype was found many times. As DNA, the CDR3 is TGTGCCAGCACCCAGGGGGAACAGACCCAGTACTTC. Translated: CASTQGEQTQYF. The chain combines TRBV7-6 with TRBJ2-5; 7 bases line up with TRBD1. In germline, CDR1 is SGHVS, CDR2 FNYEAQ. After removal of 7 bases from V and 6 bases from J, the junction contained 5 bases not matched to a gene. This CDR3 spans 12 amino acids.

This clonotype came up a few times. This may be a read error, as it is one base from a much larger clone. The chain carries TRBV29-1 and TRBJ2-3; TRBD2 agrees at 9 bases. CDR1 and CDR2 from the germline V gene are SQVTM and ANQGSEA. The CDR3 consists of 15 residues. In DNA, the CDR3 is TGCGGCGTCGCCAACATAGCGGGAGCTGGAGATACGCAGTATTTT. Amino acids: CGVANIAGAGDTQYF.

This chain links TRBV29-1 with TRBJ2-1; 8 bases agree with TRBD1. From germline, CDR1 is SQVTM and CDR2 ANQGSEA. V gave up 6 bases and J gave up 6 bases; unmatched junction bases: 10. The CDR3 has 14 residues. In DNA, the CDR3 is TGCAGCGTCGTCTCCGGGACAGGCATCAATGAGCAGTTCTTC. Translated: CSVVSGTGINEQFF.

As concerns this clonotype: As the CDR3 is not closed by the conserved phenylalanine or tryptophan, this likely results from a read error. The genes are TRBV11-2 and TRBJ2-7, with D possibly matching TRBD2 (5 bases). The CDR3 consists of 14 residues. V was trimmed by 7 bases and J by 3 bases, leaving 16 bases between them. Germline-derived CDR1 and CDR2 are SGHAT and FQNNGV. The CDR3 bases are TGTGCCAGCACCCTAGAGCACGGGGACTACGAGCAGTACCAC. This encodes CASTLEHGDYEQYH.

In its sample, this clonotype was seen a few times. This clone may be a read error of a much larger clone one base away. The V call is TRBV5-4, the J call TRBJ2-3; D is tentatively TRBD1 or TRBD2 (5 bases each). CDR1 SGHNT and CDR2 YYREEE come from the germline V gene (reference sequence). This CDR3 contains 16 residues. CDR3 nucleotide sequence: TGTGCCAGAAGCTCTCCGGGACGTTCGAGCACAGATACGCAGTATTTT. It codes for CARSSPGRSSTDTQYF.

The sample holds one count of this clonotype. This could be a read error, since a much larger clone is one nucleotide away. This chain joins TRBV5-4 and TRBJ1-2; D is perhaps TRBD1 (5 bases). The CDR3 covers 15 residues. Germline CDR1 and CDR2: SGHNT and YYREEE (reference sequence). The CDR3 protein is CTSAPGREWSYGYTF. CDR3 bases: TGTACCAGCGCCCCGGGGCGGGAGTGGAGCTATGGCTACACCTTC. The whole variable domain, filled in from reference TRBV5-4 and TRBJ1-2, reads ETGVTQSPTHLIKTRGQQVTLRCSSQSGHNTVSWYQQALGQGPQFIFQYYREEENGRGNFPPRFSGLQFPNYSSELNVNALELDDSALYLCTSAPGREWSYGYTFGSGTRLTVV.

To note about this clonotype: At one end, the junction sequence differs from germline, possibly due to a read error. The genes are TRBV11-2 and TRBJ2-3; D may correspond to TRBD1 or TRBD2 (5 bases each). Germline assignment: CDR1 SGHAT and CDR2 FQNNGV. The CDR3 loop spans 14 amino acids. The DNA of the CDR3 is TGTGCCAGCAGGTTAGATCAGAGGGGTTATGCGCAGTATTTT. This encodes CASRLDQRGYAQYF.

About this clonotype itself: No conserved phenylalanine or tryptophan is present at the end of the CDR3, so a read error is the likely explanation. This rearrangement joins TRBV11-2 to TRBJ2-2; D is possibly TRBD2 (5 bases). V lost 3 bases and J 11 bases, leaving 19 bases between the germline ends. The CDR3 length is 15 residues. Germline lookup yields CDR1 SGHAT and CDR2 FQNNGV. CDR3 nucleotides: TGTGCCAGCAGCTTTACATACGGAAAGAGCGGAGAGCTGTTTTAT. It codes for CASSFTYGKSGELFY.

The V gene is TRBV11-2, the J gene TRBJ2-7; the D call may be TRBD1 or TRBD2 (7 bases each). V was clipped by 1 base and J by 1 base, with 20 bases between them. Per the germline V gene, CDR1 is SGHAT and CDR2 is FQNNGV. The CDR3 contains 18 residues. The CDR3 DNA is TGTGCCAGCAGCTTAGTTCAGCAGGGGGGGAGACTTTCCTACGAGCAGTACTTC. The encoded protein is CASSLVQQGGRLSYEQYF.

For this clonotype: At one end, the junction sequence differs from germline, possibly due to a read error. The chain is built from TRBV4-1 and TRBJ2-5; 8 nucleotides align to TRBD2. The CDR3 runs 16 residues. Germline-derived CDR1 and CDR2 are MGHRA and YSYEKL. CDR3 residues: CASSQVIGGRLETQYF. The CDR3 region has the DNA TGTGCCAGCAGCCAGGTCATCGGCGGGAGGCTAGAGACCCAGTACTTC.

About this clonotype: A read error may be the cause here, since a much bigger clone is one base away. The chain is built from TRBV6-5 and TRBJ1-5; weak D call: TRBD1 (5 bases). The CDR3 consists of 15 residues. Germline assignment: CDR1 MNHEY and CDR2 SVGAGI. CDR3 in amino acids: CANSYSRDSNQPQHF. The CDR3 DNA sequence: TGTGCCAACAGTTACAGCAGGGATAGCAATCAGCCCCAGCATTTT.

Points on this clonotype: The missing conserved phenylalanine or tryptophan at the end of this CDR3 makes a read error likely. This chain links TRBV6-5 with TRBJ2-1; D is perhaps TRBD1 or TRBD2 (6 bases each). The V gene's germline CDR1 is MNHEY and CDR2 SVGAGI. The CDR3 extends over 17 amino acids. CDR3 coding DNA: TGTGCCACCAGTTACTCTTTCGGGGGACAATCTATGAATGAGCAGTTCTCC. The encoded protein is CATSYSFGGQSMNEQFS.

As to this clonotype: A much larger clone sits a single nucleotide away, making a read error possible. The chain employs TRBV6-6 and TRBJ2-3; D unclear. CDR3 length equals 10 residues. The germline gives CDR1 MNHNY, CDR2 SVGAGI (reference sequence). Between the trimmed V and J ends, which lost 8 bases and 5 bases, there was a span of 5 bases. The CDR3 loop reads CASGIDTQYF. CDR3 nucleotides: TGTGCCAGCGGAATAGATACGCAGTATTTT.